The clone carrying this TCR beta chain was counted between two and nine times. The antigen is unknown. This record belongs to a study of T cells in Graves' hyperthyroidism and ophthalmopathy. Hyperthyroidism had been newly diagnosed in patients aged 18 to 65, and its duration was under 2 months. RNA transcripts provided the source from which TCR beta CDR3 regions were amplified. The HTBI primer set served for first-round RT-PCR of the TCR CDR3. TCRdb fed the multiplex PCR reads into MiXCR, producing one record per CDR3 protein. This sample carries fewer than 550,000 distinct CDR3 sequences, approximately 14% of them seen once, and the ten largest clones take about 7.7%. Germline V lookup: CDR1 SEHNR, CDR2 FQNEAQ (reference sequence). The CDR3 runs to 13 residues. V was trimmed by 2 bases and J by 7 bases, leaving 10 bases between them. Study-level results: Most thyroid clonotypes that were expanded above 0.001 also turned up in blood.

This clonotype originated in a young woman with Graves' hyperthyroidism. The chain recombines TRBV7-9 with TRBJ2-3, with D possibly TRBD2 on 5 matching bases. Sequencing input: blood. The CDR3 nucleotides are TGTGCCAGCAGCTTAATGGCGGGTAATACGCAGTATTTT. Translation: CASSLMAGNTQYF.